The clone carrying this T cell receptor (beta chain) was counted many times. Its antigen is as yet unknown. This entry comes from a study of identical twins. General study findings and limits: Twins shared out-of-frame alpha sequences with excess low generation probability.

One entry per CDR3 protein, called by TCRdb with MiXCR from the 5' RACE reads. The sample lists 140,000 to 150,000 distinct CDR3 sequences, around 3.4% seen once, with around 8.1% in the top ten. The CDR3 runs to 13 residues. The germline V gene has CDR1 SQVTM and CDR2 ANQGSEA. With 4 bases removed from V and 2 bases from J, the gap between germline ends came to 11 bases. The donors were all healthy and Caucasian. This sequence originates from a man aged 18 to 35 in good health. What was sequenced was memory T cells sorted from blood. The chain uses TRBV29-1 and TRBJ1-1, with D unclear. CDR3 DNA sequence: TGCAGCGTTGTGTCTGCCGGCAACACTGAAGCTTTCTTT. This codes for CSVVSAGNTEAFF.